Described below is a single T cell receptor (beta chain) sequence and its context. This entry comes from a study of blood T cell repertoires in COVID-19. Study-level background: Some COVID-19 samples were acute and others convalescent; all came from the United States, Italy and Spain. T cells, B-cell-depleted T cells, or PBMCs supplied cDNA or gDNA.

Authors' methods: Scientists estimated how many nucleated cells there were by amplifying reference gene primers. Clones were read by immunoSEQ multiplex PCR, and TCRdb kept only the in-frame ones, dropping some. The D gene and trimming were derived from the DNA, and the V and J assignments and clone size from that table. Among fewer than 85,000 clones, 70% to 85% were seen once, and the ten largest hold about a quarter. With 1 base removed from V and 9 bases from J, the gap between germline ends came to 16 bases. Germline V CDR1 and CDR2: LNHDA, SQIVND (reference sequence). This CDR3 spans 15 amino acids.

The receptor's source is a man aged 60 to 69 with active or convalescent COVID-19. The sequencing input was peripheral blood. This chain uses TRBV19 with TRBJ1-5; D possibly corresponds to TRBD1 (5 bases). The CDR3 loop reads CASSIGQGIARPQHF. For the CDR3, the DNA is TGTGCCAGTAGTATAGGGCAGGGAATAGCACGGCCCCAGCATTTT.